The clone carrying this T cell receptor (beta chain) occurred a few times. Its antigen is undetermined. The data are from a study of T cell repertoires in cytomegalovirus infection. General study points: Clonotypes of TCR beta that were HLA-C-restricted and CMV-specific dominated the ex vivo response.

The J segment lost 4 bases and the V segment lost 1 base, leaving 2 bases of the junction unmatched. Germline CDR1 and CDR2: MNHEY and SMNVEV (reference sequence). The CDR3 totals 14 residues. TCRdb re-called the reads through MiXCR, storing one row per CDR3 protein. The table lists over 300,000 distinct CDR3 sequences, over 7.5% of them singletons. The TCR was taken from a human donor in good health (CMV status not recorded). Some clones in this sample may be carry-over from other donors' samples. The chain is built from TRBV27 and TRBJ2-5; TRBD2 aligns across 8 bases. Sequencing was performed on PBMCs. CDR3 amino acids: CASSLYLAGETQYF. Here the CDR3 DNA reads TGTGCCAGCAGTTTATACCTAGCGGGAGAGACCCAGTACTTC.